The rows below give T cell receptor beta chains drawn from one sample of a study of T-cell reconstitution after alpha-beta-depleted transplantation in children. MiXCR, applied by TCRdb to the PCR reads, yields one record per CDR3 protein. This table has about 980,000 distinct CDR3 sequences, under 30% appearing once. Sequences were derived from PBMCs, mostly from graft donor cells, sampled 360 days after TCRalphabeta/CD19-depleted stem cell transplant. These receptors were obtained from a boy less than two years old who had a stem cell transplant for SCID, so the T cells may come from the graft donor. CDR3s include the opening cysteine and the closing phenylalanine or tryptophan.

cdr3_length: 12; v_call: TRBV29-1; cdr3_aa: CSVARDRETQYF
cdr3_length: 17; v_call: TRBV25-1; cdr3_aa: CASSELPRDRARGELFF
cdr3_length: 13; v_call: TRBV24-1; cdr3_aa: CAASRDTRREAFF
cdr3_length: 16; v_call: TRBV12-3/TRBV12-4; cdr3_aa: CASSWGPGPGWDTQYF
cdr3_length: 15; v_call: TRBV12-3/TRBV12-4; cdr3_aa: CASKGQGTTNEKLFF
cdr3_length: 15; v_call: TRBV19; cdr3_aa: CASSIGTRANQPQHF
cdr3_length: 11; v_call: TRBV2; cdr3_aa: CASTQGETQYF
cdr3_length: 16; v_call: TRBV10-3; cdr3_aa: CAISGDTGVYGTEAFF
cdr3_length: 12; v_call: TRBV20-1; cdr3_aa: CSATGRTDTQYF
cdr3_length: 13; v_call: TRBV20-1; cdr3_aa: CSAREGLSTEAFF
cdr3_length: 14; v_call: TRBV12-3/TRBV12-4; cdr3_aa: CASNRALDKETQYF
cdr3_length: 14; v_call: TRBV10-3; cdr3_aa: CAISDPGQYYGYTF